A selection of T cell receptor beta chains follows, all from one sample in a study of CD8+CD57+ T cells in acquired aplastic anemia. TCRdb re-called the reads with MiXCR, one entry per CDR3 protein. The data show around 500,000 distinct CDR3 sequences, approximately 32% seen once. Sequencing was carried out using sorted CD4+, CD8+, or CD8+CD57+ T cells (not recorded which) from PBMCs. These receptors were taken from a human donor with aplastic anemia. The CDR3 runs from the conserved cysteine through the conserved F or W. The D gene is left open where the match is weak. Clone size is given for some rows only: seen once, a few or many times, or a class if the clone is expanded.

d_call	v_call	clone_size	j_call	cdr3_nt	cdr3_aa
TRBD1	TRBV7-8	few	TRBJ2-7	TGTGCCAGCAGCTTAGTGGGACAGCGAGATCTCTACGAGCAGTACTTC	CASSLVGQRDLYEQYF
NA	TRBV10-2	many	TRBJ1-6	TGCGCCAGCAGTGACGTCGCCAATTCACCCCTCCACTTT	CASSDVANSPLHF
NA	TRBV10-3	many	TRBJ1-5	TGTGCCATCAGTGGCCGGGACGGGCCCCAGCATTTT	CAISGRDGPQHF
NA	TRBV6-2/TRBV6-3	NA	TRBJ1-5	TGTGCCAGCTCAACAGTCAATCAGCCCCAGCATTTT	CASSTVNQPQHF
NA	TRBV4-3	NA	TRBJ1-3	TGCGCCAGCAGCCAAGTGGGGTCGGTCTCTGGAAACACCATATATTTT	CASSQVGSVSGNTIYF
NA	TRBV7-9	many	TRBJ2-7	TGTGCCAGCAGCTTAGTGGGACGAAGCTCCTACGAGCAGTACTTC	CASSLVGRSSYEQYF
NA	TRBV15	NA	TRBJ1-1	TGTGCCACCAGAAGAGGCGGCACTGAAGCTTTCTTT	CATRRGGTEAFF
TRBD1	TRBV15	NA	TRBJ2-3	TGTGCCACCAGCAGAAGATCGGGACAGGTGCCGGGTACGCAGTATTTT	CATSRRSGQVPGTQYF
NA	TRBV7-8	NA	TRBJ1-2	TGTGCCAGCAGCTTAAGACTACAGTACTATGGCTACACCTTC	CASSLRLQYYGYTF
NA	TRBV19	many	TRBJ1-5	TGTGCCAGTAGTATATGGGAAGGGTTGAATCAGCCCCAGCATTTT	CASSIWEGLNQPQHF
NA	TRBV19	NA	TRBJ1-2	TGTGCCAGTAGTATCGGGGGGGATGGCTACACCTTC	CASSIGGDGYTF
TRBD1	TRBV19	NA	TRBJ2-7	TGTGCCAGTAGTTTGACAGGGGATACCCCCTACGAGCAGTACTTC	CASSLTGDTPYEQYF
NA	TRBV16	few	TRBJ2-1	TGTGCCAGCAGCCAATCAAGGGTCAATGAGCAGTTCTTC	CASSQSRVNEQFF
NA	TRBV27	NA	TRBJ1-2	TGTGCCAGCAGTCCTAATCCACAGGGACCGAACTATGGCTACACCTTC	CASSPNPQGPNYGYTF
TRBD1	TRBV6-1	NA	TRBJ1-5	TGTGCCAGCACTCATCTACAGGGGATGGGAGGGCAGCCCCAGCATTTT	CASTHLQGMGGQPQHF
NA	TRBV2	NA	TRBJ2-1	TGTGCCAGCAGTGGTTTATCCTTC	CASSGLSF
NA	TRBV15	many	TRBJ2-7	TGTGCCACCAGCAGAGGGGCCGGGAGTAGAATTAGCGAGCAGTACTTC	CATSRGAGSRISEQYF
TRBD2	TRBV20-1	NA	TRBJ2-1	TGCAGTGCCCCTTCAACTAGCGGGGGGGGCAATGAGCAGTTCTTC	CSAPSTSGGGNEQFF
TRBD1	TRBV30	NA	TRBJ1-6	TGTGCCTGGAGAACCTCCGGACAGGGTATAGTTCCACCCCTCCACTTT	CAWRTSGQGIVPPLHF
NA	TRBV4-2	NA	TRBJ1-2	TGTGCCAGCAGCCAACTGCAGGGACTCACTAACTATGGCTACACCTTC	CASSQLQGLTNYGYTF
NA	TRBV19	many	TRBJ2-1	TGTGCCAGTAGTATAGATGGGGGTAAAAGTGAGCAGTTCTTC	CASSIDGGKSEQFF
TRBD2	TRBV4-2	few	TRBJ2-7	TGTGCCAGCAGCCAAGATCCCGGGACTACGCCCGAGCAGTACTTC	CASSQDPGTTPEQYF
TRBD1	TRBV15	many	TRBJ1-6	TGTGCCACCAGCAGAGTTGGGACAGGGGTTTCACCCCTCCACTTT	CATSRVGTGVSPLHF
NA	TRBV25-1	many	TRBJ1-2	TGTGCCAGCAGTGTTGGCGTATCCCGGGATGGCTACACCTTC	CASSVGVSRDGYTF
TRBD2	TRBV25-1	NA	TRBJ2-2	TGTGCCAGCAGTGATACTAGCGGGAGGAGGAAGACCGGGGAGCTGTTTTTC	CASSDTSGRRKTGELFF
TRBD2	TRBV19	many	TRBJ2-3	TGTGCCAGCACCTGGGGGGGGGATGCGAATACGCAGTATTTT	CASTWGGDANTQYF
NA	TRBV6-5	many	TRBJ1-2	TGTGCCAGCAGTTCGGGACACGCAATTAACTATGGCTACACCTTC	CASSSGHAINYGYTF
TRBD1	TRBV20-1	few	TRBJ2-7	TGCAGTGCTGATACCCTCAGGGGGCAGAACGTGCAGTACTTC	CSADTLRGQNVQYF
NA	TRBV12-3/TRBV12-4	NA	TRBJ2-1	TGTGCCAGCAGTTTGCCAGGGGCAGGTGAGCAGTTCTTC	CASSLPGAGEQFF
NA	TRBV6-1	few	TRBJ1-6	TGTGCCAGCAGAGTGGGACCGCATCCTAATAATTCACCCCTCCACTTT	CASRVGPHPNNSPLHF
NA	TRBV28	NA	TRBJ1-1	TGTGCCAGCAGCACGTTCCTTGAAGCTTTCTTT	CASSTFLEAFF
NA	TRBV25-1	NA	TRBJ1-2	TGTGCCAGGGGATCGGACTATGGCTACACCTTC	CARGSDYGYTF
TRBD1	TRBV9	many	TRBJ1-2	TGTGCCAGCAGCGAACAGGGGGCGACAGACTATGGCTACACCTTC	CASSEQGATDYGYTF
TRBD1	TRBV4-3	NA	TRBJ1-1	TGCGCCAGCAGCCAGACAGGGACTGAAGCTTTCTTT	CASSQTGTEAFF
TRBD1	TRBV10-2	many	TRBJ1-1	TGCGCCAGCAGGGCTGACAGGGGCTACACTGAAGCTTTCTTT	CASRADRGYTEAFF
NA	TRBV9	NA	TRBJ1-1	TGTGCCAGCAGCGCGGGCCCTTCCACTGAAGCTTTCTTT	CASSAGPSTEAFF
NA	TRBV30	many	TRBJ1-2	TGTGCCTGGAGTGCGGGGGCGCTGTATGGCTACACCTTC	CAWSAGALYGYTF
NA	TRBV9	few	TRBJ2-7	TGTGCCAGCAGCGTAGGAAACGGGGAAACTTACGAGCAGTACTTC	CASSVGNGETYEQYF
TRBD1	TRBV7-9	many	TRBJ2-7	TGTGCCAGCAGCGATAGATACGGGACAGGGGCATACGAGCAGTACTTC	CASSDRYGTGAYEQYF
NA	TRBV12-3/TRBV12-4	few	TRBJ2-7	TGTGCCAGCAGCGGATCGACGGCCTACGAGCAGTACTTC	CASSGSTAYEQYF
NA	TRBV6-1	many	TRBJ1-5	TGTGCCAGCAGTCCCAGCGAGCCTAGCAATCAGCCCCAGCATTTT	CASSPSEPSNQPQHF
NA	TRBV29-1	many	TRBJ2-1	TGCAGCGTTGCAACGGCCTACAATGAGCAGTTCTTC	CSVATAYNEQFF
TRBD1	TRBV6-1	NA	TRBJ2-7	TGTGCCAGCAGTGAACCCTCATGGACAGGGCCCTACGAGCAGTACTTC	CASSEPSWTGPYEQYF
NA	TRBV6-1	NA	TRBJ1-2	TGTGCCAGCACGGGGTGGTCCTATGGCTACACCTTC	CASTGWSYGYTF
NA	TRBV5-1	NA	TRBJ1-6	TGCGCCAGCAGCTTGTGGAGCGAAAATTCACCCCTCCACTTT	CASSLWSENSPLHF
TRBD1	TRBV6-2/TRBV6-3	NA	TRBJ1-6	TGTGCCAGCAGTACCGGACAGGTTGCTAGTGCGGCCCTCCACTTT	CASSTGQVASAALHF
TRBD1	TRBV2	many	TRBJ2-7	TGTGCCAGCAGCACCGCGGACAGGGTTGGCCCCTACGAGCAGTACTTC	CASSTADRVGPYEQYF